Listed below are T cell receptor beta chains from one sample, sequenced in a study of blood T cell repertoires in COVID-19. Measured with immunoSEQ multiplex PCR; TCRdb has only the in-frame clones, and not every one. The sample has about 130,000 clones; roughly 72% are singletons. Material: peripheral blood. The receptor set was obtained from a human donor in a cohort sampled during active COVID-19. CDR3s include the opening cysteine and the closing phenylalanine or tryptophan. Each record gives: J gene, clone size, CDR3 length, D gene, V gene, CDR3 DNA, CDR3 protein. A D gene is named only where the DNA matches it firmly. Expanded clones get a size class; other rows say once, few or many, or leave the size out.

TRBJ2-7 . 18 . TRBV28 TGTGCCAGCAGTACACTCCCGGGCGCAGGGGGGAAGGCCTACGAGCAGTACTTC CASSTLPGAGGKAYEQYF
TRBJ1-6 . 13 . TRBV28 TGTGCCACCATTCGGGGGAATAATTCACCCCTCCACTTT CATIRGNNSPLHF
TRBJ1-1 . 13 . TRBV30 TGTGCCGGACAAACAGGGCATAGCACTGAAGCTTTCTTT CAGQTGHSTEAFF
TRBJ1-1 . 16 . TRBV18 TGTGCCAGCTCACCAAACGGCGGTCGGAGTAACACTGAAGCTTTCTTT CASSPNGGRSNTEAFF
TRBJ1-2 . 12 . TRBV9 TGTGCCAGCAGCGTAGGGGGCAGGGGCTACACCTTC CASSVGGRGYTF
TRBJ1-5 . 14 . TRBV30 TGTGCCTGGAGTGTCCTTAATAGCAATCAGCCCCAGCATTTT CAWSVLNSNQPQHF
TRBJ1-1 . 14 TRBD1 TRBV11-2 TGTGCCAGCAGCATACTGACAGGGGACACTGAAGCTTTCTTT CASSILTGDTEAFF
TRBJ2-5 once 14 . TRBV7-9 TGTGCCAGCAGCTTTCTTGGCGGAACCGGGGCCCAGTACTTC CASSFLGGTGAQYF
TRBJ1-3 few 15 . TRBV7-6 TGTGCCAGCAGCGGACAGTCCCGCTCTGGAAACACCATATATTTT CASSGQSRSGNTIYF
TRBJ2-1 . 15 . TRBV5-4 TGTGCCAGCAGCCTACAGGACTACTCCTACAATGAGCAGTTCTTC CASSLQDYSYNEQFF
TRBJ2-1 . 14 TRBD1 TRBV6-5 TGTGCCAGCAGTTATGACAGGGATGTCAATGAGCAGTTCTTC CASSYDRDVNEQFF
TRBJ1-4 . 15 TRBD1 TRBV7-6 TGTGCCAGCAGCTTAGCCGGGACAGGGGATGAAAAACTGTTTTTT CASSLAGTGDEKLFF
TRBJ1-5 . 15 TRBD1 TRBV5-4 TGTGCCAGCAGCTCAGGGACAGGGGGCGGTCAGCCCCAGCATTTT CASSSGTGGGQPQHF
TRBJ2-3 . 14 . TRBV4-1 TGCGCCAGCAGCCAAGTAGCTATCACAGATACGCAGTATTTT CASSQVAITDTQYF
TRBJ1-2 . 13 . TRBV6-6 TGTGCCAGCAGTTCGACTGACCACTATGGCTACACCTTC CASSSTDHYGYTF
TRBJ1-2 once 16 . TRBV4-2 TGTGCCAGCAGCCAAGATATATCGGGGGGGACGTATGGCTACACCTTC CASSQDISGGTYGYTF
TRBJ2-4 . 14 . TRBV11-2 TGTGCCAGCAGCCTGTATACTAGCCCACGGCTTCAGTACTTC CASSLYTSPRLQYF